This T cell receptor beta chain was sequenced for a study of blood T cells in healthy people across ages. The CDR3 loop spans 16 amino acids. J lost 5 bases, V lost 7 bases, and 13 bases had no gene match. The V gene's germline CDR1 is MNHNS and CDR2 SASEGT. A sample-barcoded 5' primer and a J-beta primer mix were used in a second PCR of roughly 7 to 11 cycles. One entry per CDR3 protein results from TCRdb running MiXCR on the 5' RACE reads. Of about 640,000 distinct CDR3 sequences detected, around 54% appear once; the ten largest clones hold over 30%. This chain connects TRBV6-1 to TRBJ2-3, with 9 bases matching TRBD2. The sequenced sample consisted of blood. This receptor was identified in a man aged 60 to 75 in good health. CDR3 sequence (DNA): TGTGCCAGCATTCCGCCTGGGGCTAGCGGGGTAGATACGCAGTATTTT. This sequence encodes CASIPPGASGVDTQYF.